Detailed here is one T cell receptor (beta chain). Profiled with immunoSEQ multiplex PCR; TCRdb holds only in-frame clones, not every one. The data show about 84,000 clones, 83% seen once. This entry belongs to a study of blood T cell repertoires in COVID-19. Germline CDR1 is KGHSH and CDR2 is LQKENI. This CDR3 has 15 residues. Trimming stripped 0 bases from V and 0 bases from J, with 8 bases between. Sequencing input: peripheral blood. This chain uses TRBV18 with TRBJ1-2, with unresolved D. This TCR came from a woman of 80 years or more with acute or convalescent COVID-19. The CDR3 loop is CASSPPAGSNYGYTF. CDR3 DNA sequence: TGTGCCAGCTCACCACCAGCGGGATCTAACTATGGCTACACCTTC.